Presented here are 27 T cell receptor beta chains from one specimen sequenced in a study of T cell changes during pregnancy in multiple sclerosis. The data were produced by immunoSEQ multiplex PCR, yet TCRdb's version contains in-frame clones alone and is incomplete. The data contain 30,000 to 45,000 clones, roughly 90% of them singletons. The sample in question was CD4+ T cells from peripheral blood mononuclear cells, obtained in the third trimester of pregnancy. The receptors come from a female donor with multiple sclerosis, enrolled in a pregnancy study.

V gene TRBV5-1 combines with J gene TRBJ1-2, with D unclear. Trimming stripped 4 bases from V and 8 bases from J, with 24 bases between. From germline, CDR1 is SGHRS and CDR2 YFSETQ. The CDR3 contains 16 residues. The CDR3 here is CASSPGLGSQIGGYTF. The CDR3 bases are TGCGCCAGCAGCCCCGGACTGGGCTCCCAAATAGGAGGCTACACCTTC.

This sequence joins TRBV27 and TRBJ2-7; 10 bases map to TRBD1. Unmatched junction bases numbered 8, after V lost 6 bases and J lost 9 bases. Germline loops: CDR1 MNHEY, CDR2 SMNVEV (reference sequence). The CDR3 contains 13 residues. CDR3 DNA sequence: TGTGCCAGCAGGGGGACAGGGGAGAGGGGGCAGTACTTC. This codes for CASRGTGERGQYF.

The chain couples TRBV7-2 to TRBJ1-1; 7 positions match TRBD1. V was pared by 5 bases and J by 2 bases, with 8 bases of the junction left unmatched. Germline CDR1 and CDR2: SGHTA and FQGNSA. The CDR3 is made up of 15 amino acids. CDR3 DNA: TGTGCCAGCAGCGTAGACAGGGTTTTAAACACTGAAGCTTTCTTT. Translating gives CASSVDRVLNTEAFF.

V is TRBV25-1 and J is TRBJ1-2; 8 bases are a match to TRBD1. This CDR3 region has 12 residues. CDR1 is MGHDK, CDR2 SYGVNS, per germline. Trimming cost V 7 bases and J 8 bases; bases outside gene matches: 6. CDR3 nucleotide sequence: TGTGCCAGCACTCTACAGGGGGAAGGCTACACCTTC. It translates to CASTLQGEGYTF.

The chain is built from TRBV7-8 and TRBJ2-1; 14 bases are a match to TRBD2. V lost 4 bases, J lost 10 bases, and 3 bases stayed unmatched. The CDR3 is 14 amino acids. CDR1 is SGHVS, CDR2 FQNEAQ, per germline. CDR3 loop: CASSSWTSGREQFF. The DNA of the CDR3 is TGTGCCAGCAGCTCATGGACTAGCGGGAGGGAGCAGTTCTTC.

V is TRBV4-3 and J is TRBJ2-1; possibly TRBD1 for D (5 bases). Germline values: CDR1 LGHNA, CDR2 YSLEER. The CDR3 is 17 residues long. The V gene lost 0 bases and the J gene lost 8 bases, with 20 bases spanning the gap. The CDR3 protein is CASSQEGVPVRAYEQFF. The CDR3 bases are TGCGCCAGCAGCCAAGAAGGGGTCCCCGTAAGGGCATATGAGCAGTTCTTC.

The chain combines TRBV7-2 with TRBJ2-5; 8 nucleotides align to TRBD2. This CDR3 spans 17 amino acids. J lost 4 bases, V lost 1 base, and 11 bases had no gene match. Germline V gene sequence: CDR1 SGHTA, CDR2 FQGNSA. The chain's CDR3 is CASSLVPPSGSVETQYF. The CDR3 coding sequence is TGTGCCAGCAGCTTAGTACCCCCTAGCGGGTCGGTAGAGACCCAGTACTTC.

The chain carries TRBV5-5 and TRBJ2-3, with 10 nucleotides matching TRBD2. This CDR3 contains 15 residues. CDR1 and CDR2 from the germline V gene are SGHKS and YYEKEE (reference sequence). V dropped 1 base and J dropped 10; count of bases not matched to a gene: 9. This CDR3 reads CASSLSASGRPAQYF. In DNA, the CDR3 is TGTGCCAGCAGCTTGTCGGCTAGCGGGAGACCGGCGCAGTATTTT.

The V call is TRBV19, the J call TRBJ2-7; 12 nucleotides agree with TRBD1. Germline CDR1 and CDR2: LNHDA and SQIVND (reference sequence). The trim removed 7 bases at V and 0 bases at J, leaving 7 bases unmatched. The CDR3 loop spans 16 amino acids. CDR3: CASTPGQGANSYEQYF. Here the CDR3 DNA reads TGTGCCAGTACTCCGGGACAGGGGGCGAACTCCTACGAGCAGTACTTC.

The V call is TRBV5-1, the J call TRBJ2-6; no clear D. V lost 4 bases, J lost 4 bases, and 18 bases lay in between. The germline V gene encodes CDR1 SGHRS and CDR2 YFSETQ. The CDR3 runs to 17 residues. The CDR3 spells CASSMRPSVGGANVLTF. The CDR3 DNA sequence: TGCGCCAGCAGCATGCGGCCATCCGTAGGCGGGGCCAACGTCCTGACTTTC.

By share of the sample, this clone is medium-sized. In DNA form, the CDR3 reads TGTGCCAGCAGTACCGGGACAGGGGCCTATGGCTACACCTTC. Its protein product is CASSTGTGAYGYTF. The chain couples TRBV6-1 to TRBJ1-2; 10 bases are shared with TRBD1. Trimming at V came to 5 bases and at J to 4 bases, leaving 4 bases not matched to a gene. Germline CDR1 and CDR2: MNHNS and SASEGT. This CDR3 is built from 14 residues.

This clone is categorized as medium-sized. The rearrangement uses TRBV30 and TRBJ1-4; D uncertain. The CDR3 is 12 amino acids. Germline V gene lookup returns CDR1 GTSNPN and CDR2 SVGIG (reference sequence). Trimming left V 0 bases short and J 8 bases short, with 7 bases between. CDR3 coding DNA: TGTGCCTGGAGTGTACTGGTAGAAAAACTGTTTTTT. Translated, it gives CAWSVLVEKLFF.

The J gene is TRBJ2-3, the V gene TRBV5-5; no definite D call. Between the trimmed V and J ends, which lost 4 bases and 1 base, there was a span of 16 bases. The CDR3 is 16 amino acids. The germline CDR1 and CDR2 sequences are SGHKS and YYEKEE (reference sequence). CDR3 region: CASSPQSSEGTDTQYF. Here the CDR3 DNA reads TGTGCCAGCAGCCCCCAGTCCTCAGAGGGCACAGATACGCAGTATTTT.

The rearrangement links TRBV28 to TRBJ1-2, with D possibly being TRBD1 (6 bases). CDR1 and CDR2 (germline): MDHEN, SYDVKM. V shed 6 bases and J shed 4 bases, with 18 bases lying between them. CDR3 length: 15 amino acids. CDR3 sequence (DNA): TGTGCCAGCAGGGGTGGGGGGGCATTGGGCTATGGCTACACCTTC. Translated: CASRGGGALGYGYTF.

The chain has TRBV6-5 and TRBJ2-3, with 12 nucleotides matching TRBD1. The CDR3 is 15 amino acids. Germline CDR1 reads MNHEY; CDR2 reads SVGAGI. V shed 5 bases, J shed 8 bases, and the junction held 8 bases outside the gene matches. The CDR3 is CASSGRDRGHGTQYF. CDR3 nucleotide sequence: TGTGCCAGCAGTGGGAGGGACAGGGGGCACGGTACGCAGTATTTT.

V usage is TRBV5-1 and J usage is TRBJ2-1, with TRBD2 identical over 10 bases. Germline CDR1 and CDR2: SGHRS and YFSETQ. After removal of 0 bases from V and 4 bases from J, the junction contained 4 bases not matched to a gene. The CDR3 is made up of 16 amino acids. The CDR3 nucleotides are TGCGCCAGCAGCTTGGTGACTAGCGGGTCGTACAATGAGCAGTTCTTC. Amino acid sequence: CASSLVTSGSYNEQFF.

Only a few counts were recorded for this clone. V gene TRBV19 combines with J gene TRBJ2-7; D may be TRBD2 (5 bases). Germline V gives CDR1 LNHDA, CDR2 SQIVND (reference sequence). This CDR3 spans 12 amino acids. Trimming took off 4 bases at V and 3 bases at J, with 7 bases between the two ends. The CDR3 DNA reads TGTGCCAGTAGTACGGGATTCTACGAGCAGTACTTC. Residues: CASSTGFYEQYF.

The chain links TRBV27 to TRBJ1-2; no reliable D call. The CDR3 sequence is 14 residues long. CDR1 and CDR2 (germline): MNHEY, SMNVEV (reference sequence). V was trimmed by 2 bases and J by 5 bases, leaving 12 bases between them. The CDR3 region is CASSLNAGLYGYTF. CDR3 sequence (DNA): TGTGCCAGCAGTTTAAACGCAGGCCTTTATGGCTACACCTTC.

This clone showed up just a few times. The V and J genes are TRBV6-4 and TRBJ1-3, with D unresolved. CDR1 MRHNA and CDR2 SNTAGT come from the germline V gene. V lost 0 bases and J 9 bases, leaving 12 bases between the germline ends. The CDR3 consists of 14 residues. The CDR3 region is CASSDSNMGGTIYF. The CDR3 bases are TGTGCCAGCAGTGACTCGAACATGGGAGGCACCATATATTTT.

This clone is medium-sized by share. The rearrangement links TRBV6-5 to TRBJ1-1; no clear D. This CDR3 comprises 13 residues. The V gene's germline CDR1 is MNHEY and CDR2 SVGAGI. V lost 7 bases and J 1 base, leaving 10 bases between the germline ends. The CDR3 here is CASTASGNTEAFF. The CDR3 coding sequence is TGTGCCAGCACCGCTAGTGGGAACACTGAAGCTTTCTTT.

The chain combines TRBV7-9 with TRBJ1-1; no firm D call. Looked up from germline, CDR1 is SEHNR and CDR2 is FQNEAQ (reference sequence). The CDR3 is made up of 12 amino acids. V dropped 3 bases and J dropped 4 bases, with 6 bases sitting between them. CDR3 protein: CASSLGSTEAFF. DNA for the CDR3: TGTGCCAGCAGCTTGGGGAGCACTGAAGCTTTCTTT.

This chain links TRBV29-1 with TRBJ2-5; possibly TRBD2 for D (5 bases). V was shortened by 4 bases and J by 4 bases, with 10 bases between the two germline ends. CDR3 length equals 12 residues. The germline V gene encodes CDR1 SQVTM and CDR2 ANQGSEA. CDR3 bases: TGCAGCGTTGTTGTAGGAGGAGAGACCCAGTACTTC. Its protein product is CSVVVGGETQYF.

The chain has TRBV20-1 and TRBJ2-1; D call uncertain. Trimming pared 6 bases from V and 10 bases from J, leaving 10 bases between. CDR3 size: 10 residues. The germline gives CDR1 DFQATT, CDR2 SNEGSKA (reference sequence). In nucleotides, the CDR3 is TGCAGTGCGTTTAAACGGGAGCAGTTCTTC. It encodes CSAFKREQFF.

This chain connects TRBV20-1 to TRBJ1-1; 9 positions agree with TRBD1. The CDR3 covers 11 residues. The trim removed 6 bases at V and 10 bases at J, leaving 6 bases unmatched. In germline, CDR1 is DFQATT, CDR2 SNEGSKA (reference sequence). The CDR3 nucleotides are TGCAGTGCGAGGACAGGGGTTGGAGCTTTCTTT. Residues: CSARTGVGAFF.

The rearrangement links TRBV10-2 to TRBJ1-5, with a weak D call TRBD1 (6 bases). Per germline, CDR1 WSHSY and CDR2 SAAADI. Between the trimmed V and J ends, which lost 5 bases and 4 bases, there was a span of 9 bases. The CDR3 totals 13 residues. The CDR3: CASSLQGNQPQHF. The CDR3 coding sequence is TGCGCCAGCAGTCTGCAGGGGAATCAGCCCCAGCATTTT.

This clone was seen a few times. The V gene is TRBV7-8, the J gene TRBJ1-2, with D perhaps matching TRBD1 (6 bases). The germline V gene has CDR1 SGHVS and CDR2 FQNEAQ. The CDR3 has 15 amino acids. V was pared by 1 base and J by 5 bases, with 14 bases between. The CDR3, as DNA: TGTGCCAGCAGCTTAGACGCGGGGGGGCGATATGGCTACACCTTC. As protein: CASSLDAGGRYGYTF.

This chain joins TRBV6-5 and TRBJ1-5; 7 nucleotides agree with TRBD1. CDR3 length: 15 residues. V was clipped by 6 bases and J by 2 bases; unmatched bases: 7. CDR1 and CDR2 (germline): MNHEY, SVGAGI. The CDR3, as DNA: TGTGCCAGCAGGGAGGGGGCGACGGGCAATCAGCCCCAGCATTTT. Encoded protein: CASREGATGNQPQHF.